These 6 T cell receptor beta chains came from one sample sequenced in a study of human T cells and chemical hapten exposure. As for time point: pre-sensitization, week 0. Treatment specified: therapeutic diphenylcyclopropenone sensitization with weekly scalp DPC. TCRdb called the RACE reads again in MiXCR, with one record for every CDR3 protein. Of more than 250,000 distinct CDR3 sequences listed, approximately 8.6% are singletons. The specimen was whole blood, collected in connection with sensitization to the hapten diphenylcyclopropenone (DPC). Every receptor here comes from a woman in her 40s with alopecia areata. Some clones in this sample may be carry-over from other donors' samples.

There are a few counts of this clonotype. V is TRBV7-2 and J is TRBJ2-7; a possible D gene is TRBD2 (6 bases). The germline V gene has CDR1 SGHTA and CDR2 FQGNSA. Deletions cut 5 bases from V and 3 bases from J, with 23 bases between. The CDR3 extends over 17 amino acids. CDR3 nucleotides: TGTGCCAGCAGCGTAAAGGAGTCGGGACTGATGGTCTACGAGCAGTACTTC. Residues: CASSVKESGLMVYEQYF.

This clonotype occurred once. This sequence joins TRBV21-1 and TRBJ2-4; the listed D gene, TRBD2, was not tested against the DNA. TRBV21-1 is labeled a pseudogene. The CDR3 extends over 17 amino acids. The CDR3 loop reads CASSAKASSGAKNIQYF. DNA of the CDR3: TGTGCCAGCAGCGCAAAGGCGAGTAGCGGAGCCAAAAACATTCAGTACTTC.

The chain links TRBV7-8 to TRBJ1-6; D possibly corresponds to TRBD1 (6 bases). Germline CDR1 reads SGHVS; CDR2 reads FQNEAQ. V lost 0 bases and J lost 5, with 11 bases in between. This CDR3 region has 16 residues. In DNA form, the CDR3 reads TGTGCCAGCAGCTTAGCTACGGGGGGCAATAATTCACCCCTCCACTTT. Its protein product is CASSLATGGNNSPLHF.

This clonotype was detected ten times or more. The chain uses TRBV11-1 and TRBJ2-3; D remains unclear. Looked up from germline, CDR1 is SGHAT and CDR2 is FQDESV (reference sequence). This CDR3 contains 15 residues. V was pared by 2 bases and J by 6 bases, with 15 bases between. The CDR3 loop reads CASSLMSGRADTQYF. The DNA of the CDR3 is TGTGCCAGCAGCTTAATGTCTGGACGGGCGGATACGCAGTATTTT. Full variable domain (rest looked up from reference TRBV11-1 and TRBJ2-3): EAEVAQSPRYKITEKSQAVAFWCDPISGHATLYWYRQILGQGPELLVQFQDESVVDDSQLPKDRFSAERLKGVDSTLKIQPAELGDSAMYLCASSLMSGRADTQYFGPGTRLTVL.

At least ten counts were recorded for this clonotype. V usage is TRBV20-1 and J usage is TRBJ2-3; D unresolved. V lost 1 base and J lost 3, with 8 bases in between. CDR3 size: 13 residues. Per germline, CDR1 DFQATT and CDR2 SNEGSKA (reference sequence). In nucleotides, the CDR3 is TGCAGTGCTAGAGTGGAAGGGACAGATACGCAGTATTTT. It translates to CSARVEGTDTQYF.

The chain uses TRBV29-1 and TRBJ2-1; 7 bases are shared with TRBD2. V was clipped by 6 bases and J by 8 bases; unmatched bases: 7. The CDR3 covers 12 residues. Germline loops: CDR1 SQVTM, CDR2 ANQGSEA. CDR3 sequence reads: CSVREVTDEQFF. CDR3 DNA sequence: TGCAGCGTACGGGAGGTCACCGATGAGCAGTTCTTC.